This TCR beta chain was retrieved from a study of cytomegalovirus exposure and HLA in healthy donors. The study ran its PCR with 60 Vbeta and 13 Jbeta primers. Profiled with immunoSEQ multiplex PCR; TCRdb holds only in-frame clones, not every one. The table shows about 150,000 clones, with roughly 70% occurring only once. Sampled while nominally healthy, donors likely had unrecorded immune exposures. Study-wide findings and caveats: Equally common other TCR beta chains were less clonally expanded than HLA-associated ones, a later analysis found. A highly shared variant cluster was judged a likely technical artifact. A prior analysis recorded that most TCR beta V segments were productive about 87% or about 30% of the time.

The CDR3 is 13 residues long. Germline V gene data show CDR1 as SGHDT and CDR2 as YYEEEE. J was trimmed by 4 bases and V by 4 bases; bases with no gene match: 4. This clone has a handful of counts. Its matching antigen is unknown. What was sequenced was PBMCs. The chain is built from TRBV5-6 and TRBJ2-7; the match to TRBD1 covers 8 bases. The origin of this receptor is a man between 60 and 70 years old in good health and CMV-seronegative. CDR3 nucleotides: TGTGCCAGCAGCCCAGGGGGCCCATACGAGCAGTACTTC. It is translated as CASSPGGPYEQYF.